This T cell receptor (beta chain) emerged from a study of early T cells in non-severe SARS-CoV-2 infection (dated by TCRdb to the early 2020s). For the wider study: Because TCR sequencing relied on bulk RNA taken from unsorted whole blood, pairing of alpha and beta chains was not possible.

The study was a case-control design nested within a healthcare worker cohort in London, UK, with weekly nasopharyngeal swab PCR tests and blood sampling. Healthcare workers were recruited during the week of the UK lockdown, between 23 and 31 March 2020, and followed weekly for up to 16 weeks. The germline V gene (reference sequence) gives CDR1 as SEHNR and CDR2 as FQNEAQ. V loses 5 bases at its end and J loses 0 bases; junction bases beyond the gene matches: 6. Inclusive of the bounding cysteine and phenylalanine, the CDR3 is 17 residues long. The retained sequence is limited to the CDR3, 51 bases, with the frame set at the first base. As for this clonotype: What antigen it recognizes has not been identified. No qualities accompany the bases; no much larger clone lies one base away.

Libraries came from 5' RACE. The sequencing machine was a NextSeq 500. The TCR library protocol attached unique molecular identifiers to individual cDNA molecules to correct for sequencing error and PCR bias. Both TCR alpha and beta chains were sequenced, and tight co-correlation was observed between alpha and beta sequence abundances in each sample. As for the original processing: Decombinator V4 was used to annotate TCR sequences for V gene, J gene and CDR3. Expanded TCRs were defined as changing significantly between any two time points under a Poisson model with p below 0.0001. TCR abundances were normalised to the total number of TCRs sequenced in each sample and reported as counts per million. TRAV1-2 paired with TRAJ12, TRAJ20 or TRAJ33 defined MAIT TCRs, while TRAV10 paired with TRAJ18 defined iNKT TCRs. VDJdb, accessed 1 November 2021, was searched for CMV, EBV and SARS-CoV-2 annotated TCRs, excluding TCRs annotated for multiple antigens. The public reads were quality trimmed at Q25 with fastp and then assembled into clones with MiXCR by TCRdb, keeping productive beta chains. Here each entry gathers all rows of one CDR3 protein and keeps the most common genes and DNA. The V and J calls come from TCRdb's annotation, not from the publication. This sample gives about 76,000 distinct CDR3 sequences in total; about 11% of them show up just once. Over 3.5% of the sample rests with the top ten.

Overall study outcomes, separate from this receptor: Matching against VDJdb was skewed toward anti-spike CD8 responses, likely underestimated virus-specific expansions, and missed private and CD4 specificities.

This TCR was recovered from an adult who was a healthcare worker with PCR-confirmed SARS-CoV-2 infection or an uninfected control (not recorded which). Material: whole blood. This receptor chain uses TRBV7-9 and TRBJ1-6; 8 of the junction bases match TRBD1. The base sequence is TGTGCCAGCAGCCCCAGGGGGCTGAGCTCCTATAATTCACCCCTCCACTTT. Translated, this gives CASSPRGLSSYNSPLHF. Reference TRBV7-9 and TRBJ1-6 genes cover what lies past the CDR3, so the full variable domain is DTGVSQNPRHKITKRGQNVTFRCDPISEHNRLYWYRQTLGQGPEFLTYFQNEAQLEKSRLLSDRFSAERPKGSFSTLEIQRTEQGDSAMYLCASSPRGLSSYNSPLHFGNGTRLTVT.